A selection of T cell receptor beta chains follows, all from one sample in a study of long-term antiretroviral therapy in people with HIV. This table comes from immunoSEQ multiplex PCR, and its TCRdb copy is limited to in-frame clones, with some not included. The sample has 20,000 to 25,000 clones; about 76% are singletons. Sequenced material: unsorted PBMCs, taken 0.1 years before starting antiretroviral therapy. These receptors were obtained from a man between 40 and 49 years old with HIV. CDR3s include the opening cysteine and the closing phenylalanine or tryptophan. Fields, in order: clone size, D gene, J gene, V gene, CDR3 DNA, CDR3 protein. A D gene is named only where the DNA matches it firmly. Rows give clone size only sometimes, using once, few, many, or a class for an expanded clone.

NA	NA	TRBJ1-2	TRBV28	TGTGCCAGCAGTATTCAGACAGCCTATGGCTACACCTTC	CASSIQTAYGYTF
NA	NA	TRBJ2-5	TRBV7-9	TGTGCCAGCAGCTTTACATTGGGGCCTAGCAGCCAAGAGACCCAGTACTTC	CASSFTLGPSSQETQYF
NA	TRBD2	TRBJ2-7	TRBV15	TGTGCCACCAGCAGAATAACTAGCGTGGAGCAGTACTTC	CATSRITSVEQYF
NA	NA	TRBJ2-5	TRBV25-1	TGTGCCAGCAGTGAATACTCTCTCACAGAGACCCAGTACTTC	CASSEYSLTETQYF
NA	NA	TRBJ1-2	TRBV4-2	TGTGCCAGCAGCCAAGGAGCAGCCCTAACTAACTATGGCTACACCTTC	CASSQGAALTNYGYTF
NA	NA	TRBJ1-5	TRBV19	TGTGCCAGTTCCGGACTTGGGAATCAGCCCCAGCATTTT	CASSGLGNQPQHF
once	NA	TRBJ1-4	TRBV5-1	TGCGCCAGCAGCCTGGGCGTAAATGAAAAACTGTTTTTT	CASSLGVNEKLFF
NA	TRBD2	TRBJ2-3	TRBV6-6	TGTGCCAGCAAGGGACTAGCGGGAGGAGCAGATACGCAGTATTTT	CASKGLAGGADTQYF
NA	TRBD1	TRBJ1-4	TRBV7-9	TGTGCCAGCAGCTTAGTTGGGGCAGGGGGCGAAAAACTGTTTTTT	CASSLVGAGGEKLFF
NA	TRBD1	TRBJ1-2	TRBV5-8	TGTGCCAGCAGCTTGACCGGGACAGACTATGGCTACACCTTC	CASSLTGTDYGYTF
NA	NA	TRBJ2-7	TRBV7-2	TGTGCCAGCAGCCCCGAGTACTACGAGCAGTACTTC	CASSPEYYEQYF
NA	NA	TRBJ1-3	TRBV9	TGTGCCAGCAGCGTAGACGTAATCTCTGGAAACACCATATATTTT	CASSVDVISGNTIYF
once	TRBD1	TRBJ2-3	TRBV9	TGTGCCAGCAGCGTAGCCAAAAGGACAGGTAGCACAGATACGCAGTATTTT	CASSVAKRTGSTDTQYF
NA	NA	TRBJ1-1	TRBV5-5	TGTGCCAGCAGCTTGGTGAGAAACACTGAAGCTTTCTTT	CASSLVRNTEAFF
NA	TRBD1	TRBJ2-7	TRBV5-5	TGTGCCAGCAGCTTCCTTGACAGGGCTAACTACGAGCAGTACTTC	CASSFLDRANYEQYF
NA	TRBD2	TRBJ2-5	TRBV7-7	TGTGCCAGCAGCTCAAGCGGGAGGGCCGGGGGGACCCAGTACTTC	CASSSSGRAGGTQYF
NA	NA	TRBJ2-5	TRBV9	TGTGCCAGCAGCGAACTGGGGGGGGCCGGGGAGACCCAGTACTTC	CASSELGGAGETQYF
NA	TRBD1	TRBJ1-1	TRBV5-1	TGCGCCAGCAGTTGGGGGGGACAGCCGAACACTGAAGCTTTCTTT	CASSWGGQPNTEAFF
few	TRBD2	TRBJ2-5	TRBV5-1	TGCGCCAGCAGCCAGACTAGCGGGGGGTTGAGAGAGACCCAGTACTTC	CASSQTSGGLRETQYF
NA	NA	TRBJ2-3	TRBV5-1	TGCGCCAGCAGCTTTTTAGATACGCAGTATTTT	CASSFLDTQYF
NA	NA	TRBJ2-6	TRBV5-1	TGCGCCAGCAGCTTTGGACCAGACGGCTCTGGGGCCAACGTCCTGACTTTC	CASSFGPDGSGANVLTF
NA	TRBD1	TRBJ1-2	TRBV7-8	TGTGCCAGCAGCCTTACACAGGGGAGTAACTATGGCTACACCTTC	CASSLTQGSNYGYTF
NA	NA	TRBJ2-5	TRBV7-8	TGTGCCAGCAGCCAAGGACATAAAGAAGAGACCCAGTACTTC	CASSQGHKEETQYF
NA	NA	TRBJ1-1	TRBV10-1	TGCGCCAGCAGTGAGTTACAGATGAACACTGAAGCTTTCTTT	CASSELQMNTEAFF
NA	NA	TRBJ1-5	TRBV19	TGTGCCAGTACTCTGGGGGCAGATTATCAGCCCCAGCATTTT	CASTLGADYQPQHF
few	NA	TRBJ1-4	TRBV14	TGTGCCAGCAGCCAAGCCCAAGGGCCAGGGGAAAAACTGTTTTTT	CASSQAQGPGEKLFF